A selection of T cell receptor beta chains follows, all from one sample in a study of blood T cells in healthy people across ages. One entry per CDR3 protein results from TCRdb running MiXCR on the 5' RACE reads. Of roughly 700,000 distinct CDR3 sequences in the sample, roughly 32% were seen once. Sequencing was done on a sample of blood. Source of these receptors: a woman aged 80 or over in good health. Each CDR3 is given with its conserved first and last residue. Fields, in order: D gene, J gene, V gene, clone size, CDR3 DNA, CDR3 protein. A D gene is named only where the DNA matches it firmly. Not all rows give a size; the values are once, few, many and, for expanded clones, a class.

-	TRBJ1-4	TRBV9	few	TGTGCCAGCAGCCCCGGAGCCTCGAGGGAAAAACTGTTTTTT	CASSPGASREKLFF
-	TRBJ2-3	TRBV20-1	-	TGCAGTGCTAGAGATGGGATGGGGGGCTCTTGGGGTACGCAGTATTTT	CSARDGMGGSWGTQYF
-	TRBJ2-5	TRBV7-9	many	TGTGCCAGCAGCTTTTACGTAGGGATCCAAGAGACCCAGTACTTC	CASSFYVGIQETQYF
TRBD2	TRBJ2-3	TRBV28	-	TGTGCCAGCAGTTTAGAAGAGGCGGGAGTCTTGTCAGATACGCAGTATTTT	CASSLEEAGVLSDTQYF
TRBD2	TRBJ2-7	TRBV28	-	TGTGCCAGCAGTAATAGCGGGGAGGCCCGAGGGTACGAGCAGTACTTC	CASSNSGEARGYEQYF
TRBD2	TRBJ2-7	TRBV4-3	many	TGCGCCAGCAGCCAGGCCGGGACTAGCCACGAGCAGTACTTC	CASSQAGTSHEQYF
-	TRBJ2-5	TRBV7-2	-	TGTGCCAGCAGCTTTACTCGAGGGGCCACCGGGGAGACCCAGTACTTC	CASSFTRGATGETQYF
-	TRBJ1-5	TRBV7-2	once	TGTGCCAGCAGCTTAGATGGTCGGACGGGACACTATAGCAATCAGCCCCAGCATTTT	CASSLDGRTGHYSNQPQHF
-	TRBJ2-3	TRBV20-1	-	TGCAGTGCAAGGGAGGCCACAGATACGCAGTATTTT	CSAREATDTQYF
TRBD2	TRBJ2-7	TRBV4-2	-	TGTGCCAGCAGCCAGGGCCGACTAGCGGGAAGTGTCTACGAGCAGTACTTC	CASSQGRLAGSVYEQYF
-	TRBJ1-5	TRBV5-6	many	TGTGCCAGCAGCTTGGGCCCGACTGGGCCCCAGCATTTT	CASSLGPTGPQHF
-	TRBJ2-7	TRBV27	many	TGTGCCAGCAGTTCCAGGGCCACTATATCCTACGAGCAGTACTTC	CASSSRATISYEQYF
TRBD2	TRBJ2-3	TRBV5-1	many	TGCGCCAGCAGTCTTCTAGCGGGGGCTTTTCGGGATACGCAGTATTTT	CASSLLAGAFRDTQYF
TRBD2	TRBJ2-7	TRBV10-3	many	TGTGCCATCAGCCCGACTAGCGGGGGGCCTTCCTACGAGCAGTACTTC	CAISPTSGGPSYEQYF
-	TRBJ2-3	TRBV6-2/TRBV6-3	many	TGTGCCAGCACAAGAATCGGTACAGATACGCAGTATTTT	CASTRIGTDTQYF
TRBD2	TRBJ2-5	TRBV4-2	many	TGTGCCAGCAGCCAAGATCCGCTAGCGGGGGGGCAAGAGACCCAGTACTTC	CASSQDPLAGGQETQYF